Listed here are 13 T cell receptor beta chains from one sample, sequenced in a study of T cell responses to AZD1222 COVID-19 vaccine. Profiling relied on immunoSEQ multiplex PCR, and the TCRdb table lists in-frame clones only, not all of them. This sample has fewer than 100,000 clones, with approximately 84% found just once. The sequencing here drew on peripheral blood, taken on day 0 of AZD1222 vaccination. All receptors derive from an adult in good health.

The chain is built from TRBV7-2 and TRBJ1-2; 9 bases match TRBD1. Germline V gene lookup returns CDR1 SGHTA and CDR2 FQGNSA. V shed 5 bases, J shed 4 bases, and the junction held 11 bases outside the gene matches. The CDR3 has 16 residues. The CDR3 sequence: CASSAHTGGGLYGYTF. DNA of the CDR3: TGTGCCAGCAGCGCTCACACAGGGGGCGGCCTCTATGGCTACACCTTC.

The chain's CDR3 is CATSRHPQETQYF. Written as DNA, the CDR3 is TGTGCCACCAGTAGGCACCCGCAAGAGACCCAGTACTTC. This chain joins TRBV24-1 and TRBJ2-5; D is uncertain. Germline CDR1 and CDR2: KGHDR and SFDVKD. The CDR3 spans 13 residues. Trimming cost V 6 bases and J 2 bases, with 9 bases left between them.

The chain joins TRBV10-3 to TRBJ2-5, with 8 positions matching TRBD1. Germline loops: CDR1 ENHRY, CDR2 SYGVKD. With 6 bases clipped from V and 5 bases from J, the junction kept 11 bases outside the gene matches. The CDR3 spans 15 residues. Written as DNA, the CDR3 is TGTGCCATCAGCCCACAGGGGGTTGTGTGGGAGACCCAGTACTTC. Encoded protein: CAISPQGVVWETQYF.

The chain carries TRBV28 and TRBJ2-4; no reliable D call. Germline CDR1 is MDHEN and CDR2 is SYDVKM. Trimming took 6 bases from V and 11 from J, leaving 20 bases between them. The CDR3 loop spans 14 amino acids. The CDR3 protein is CASSPAGNEAVQYF. The CDR3 DNA follows: TGTGCCAGCAGCCCTGCTGGGAATGAGGCAGTTCAGTACTTC. The entire variable domain, with the rest obtained from reference TRBV28 and TRBJ2-4, is as follows: DVKVTQSSRYLVKRTGEKVFLECVQDMDHENMFWYRQDPGLGLRLIYFSYDVKMKEKGDIPEGYSVSREKKERFSLILESASTNQTSMYLCASSPAGNEAVQYFGAGTRLSVL.

The chain carries TRBV18 and TRBJ2-2, with D tentatively TRBD1 (5 bases). This CDR3 comprises 16 residues. Trimming pared 5 bases from V and 1 base from J, leaving 14 bases between. Per germline, CDR1 KGHSH and CDR2 LQKENI. The CDR3 region has the DNA TGTGCCAGCTCATCGTTGGGTCAGGGGAACACCGGGGAGCTGTTTTTT. Residues: CASSSLGQGNTGELFF.

In its sample, this clone was seen a few times. This chain connects TRBV9 to TRBJ1-5, with D possibly TRBD1 on 5 matching bases. There are 15 residues in the CDR3. Germline V gene sequence: CDR1 SGDLS, CDR2 YYNGEE. Trimming took 4 bases from V and 1 from J, leaving 12 bases between them. The CDR3 loop is CASSQNWDSNQPQHF. The CDR3 DNA sequence: TGTGCCAGCAGCCAAAATTGGGACAGCAATCAGCCCCAGCATTTT.

The chain combines TRBV6-1 with TRBJ2-7, with D perhaps matching TRBD1 or TRBD2 (5 bases each). The CDR3 contains 15 residues. Germline CDR1 MNHNS, CDR2 SASEGT. V dropped 1 base and J dropped 2 bases, with 12 bases sitting between them. CDR3 loop: CASSEDDSGTYEQYF. The CDR3 nucleotides read TGTGCCAGCAGTGAAGACGACAGCGGTACCTACGAGCAGTACTTC.

The chain joins TRBV6-2 or TRBV6-3 to TRBJ1-5; D is uncertain. The CDR3 has 16 amino acids. CDR1 is MNHEY and CDR2 is SVGEGT in the germline V gene. The ends were cut back, 1 base at V and 4 bases at J, with 14 bases in the middle. The CDR3 region has the DNA TGTGCCAGCAGTTACTACTCGGGGAGGGAAAATCAGCCCCAGCATTTT. Its protein product is CASSYYSGRENQPQHF.

The chain joins TRBV28 to TRBJ1-2; possibly TRBD1 for D (5 bases). Trimming took 7 bases from V and 4 from J, leaving 13 bases between them. The CDR3 consists of 13 residues. In germline, CDR1 is MDHEN, CDR2 SYDVKM. In nucleotides, the CDR3 is TGTGCCAGCACGCTACAGGAGTCCTATGGCTACACCTTC. Protein: CASTLQESYGYTF.

In this sample, this clone turned up once. The chain has TRBV5-4 and TRBJ2-5; D gene uncertain. This CDR3 has 12 amino acids. Per the germline V gene, CDR1 is SGHNT and CDR2 is YYREEE (reference sequence). The ends were cut back, 1 base at V and 1 base at J, with 2 bases in the middle. The CDR3 DNA reads as TGTGCCAGCAGCTTGTCCCAAGAGACCCAGTACTTC. This gives the protein CASSLSQETQYF.

The chain has TRBV5-4 and TRBJ2-3; 7 bases are a match to TRBD2. Germline V gene sequence: CDR1 SGHNT, CDR2 YYREEE (reference sequence). The CDR3 has 15 residues. Unmatched junction bases numbered 6, after V lost 3 bases and J lost 2 bases. CDR3 coding DNA: TGTGCCAGCAGCTGGGGGGAGGGTACCACAGATACGCAGTATTTT. It yields the protein CASSWGEGTTDTQYF.

V gene TRBV5-4 combines with J gene TRBJ2-3, with D uncertain. The CDR3 sequence is 13 residues long. Trimming cost V 4 bases and J 1 base, with 7 bases left between them. Germline CDR1 and CDR2: SGHNT and YYREEE (reference sequence). CDR3: CASSPPGTDTQYF. The CDR3 DNA reads as TGTGCCAGCAGCCCCCCGGGCACAGATACGCAGTATTTT.

This chain uses TRBV10-3 with TRBJ1-3; D call uncertain. Germline loops: CDR1 ENHRY, CDR2 SYGVKD. The length of the CDR3 is 16 residues. Trimming shortened V by 3 bases and J by 4 bases, and 16 bases separated the two germline ends. The CDR3 protein is CAISDWVEGFGNTIYF. CDR3 DNA: TGTGCCATCAGTGATTGGGTCGAGGGATTCGGAAACACCATATATTTT.